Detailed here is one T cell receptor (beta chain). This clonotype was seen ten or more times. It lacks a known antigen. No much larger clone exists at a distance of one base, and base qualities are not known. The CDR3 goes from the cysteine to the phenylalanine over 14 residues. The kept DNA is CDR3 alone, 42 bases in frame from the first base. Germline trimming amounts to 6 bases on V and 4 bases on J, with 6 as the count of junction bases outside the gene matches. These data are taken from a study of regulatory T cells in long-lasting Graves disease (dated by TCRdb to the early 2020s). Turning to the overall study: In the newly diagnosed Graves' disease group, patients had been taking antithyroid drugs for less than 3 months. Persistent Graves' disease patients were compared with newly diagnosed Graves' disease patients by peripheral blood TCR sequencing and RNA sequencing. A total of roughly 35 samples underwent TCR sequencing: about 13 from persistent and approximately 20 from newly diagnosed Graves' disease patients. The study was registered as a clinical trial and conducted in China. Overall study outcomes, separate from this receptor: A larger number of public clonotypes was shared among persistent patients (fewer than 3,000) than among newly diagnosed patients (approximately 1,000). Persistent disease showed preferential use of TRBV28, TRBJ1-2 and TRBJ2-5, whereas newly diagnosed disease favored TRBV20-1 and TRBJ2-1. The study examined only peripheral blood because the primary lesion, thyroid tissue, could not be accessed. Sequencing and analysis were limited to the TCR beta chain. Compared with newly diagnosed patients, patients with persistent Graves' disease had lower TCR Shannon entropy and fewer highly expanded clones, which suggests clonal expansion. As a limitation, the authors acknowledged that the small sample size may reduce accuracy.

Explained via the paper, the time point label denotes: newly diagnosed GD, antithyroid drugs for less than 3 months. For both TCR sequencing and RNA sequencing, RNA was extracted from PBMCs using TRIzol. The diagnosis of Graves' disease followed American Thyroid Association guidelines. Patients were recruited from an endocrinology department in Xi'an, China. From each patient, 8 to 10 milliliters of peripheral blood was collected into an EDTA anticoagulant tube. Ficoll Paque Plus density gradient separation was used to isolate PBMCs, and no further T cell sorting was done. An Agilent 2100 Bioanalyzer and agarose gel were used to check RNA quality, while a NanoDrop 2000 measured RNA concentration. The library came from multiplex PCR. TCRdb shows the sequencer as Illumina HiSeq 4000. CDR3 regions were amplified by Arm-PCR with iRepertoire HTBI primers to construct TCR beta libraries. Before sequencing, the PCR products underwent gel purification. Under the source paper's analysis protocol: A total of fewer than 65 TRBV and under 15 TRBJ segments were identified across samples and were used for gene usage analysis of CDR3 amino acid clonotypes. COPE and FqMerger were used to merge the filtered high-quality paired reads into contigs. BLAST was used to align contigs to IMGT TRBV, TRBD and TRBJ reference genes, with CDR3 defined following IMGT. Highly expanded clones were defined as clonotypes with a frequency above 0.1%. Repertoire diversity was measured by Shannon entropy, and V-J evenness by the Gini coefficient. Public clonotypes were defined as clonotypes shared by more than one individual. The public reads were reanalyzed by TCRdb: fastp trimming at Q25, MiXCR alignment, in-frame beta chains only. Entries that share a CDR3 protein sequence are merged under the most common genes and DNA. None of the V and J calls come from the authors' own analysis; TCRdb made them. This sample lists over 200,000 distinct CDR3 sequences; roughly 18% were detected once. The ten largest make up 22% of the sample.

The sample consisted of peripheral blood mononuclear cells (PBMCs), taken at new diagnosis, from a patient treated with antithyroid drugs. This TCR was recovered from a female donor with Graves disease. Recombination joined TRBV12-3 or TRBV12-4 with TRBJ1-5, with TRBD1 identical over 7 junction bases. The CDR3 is CASSTTGLNQPQHF. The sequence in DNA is TGTGCCAGCAGCACGACAGGGCTAAATCAGCCCCAGCATTTT.